Each of the 17 T cell receptor beta chains below was sequenced from the same sample in a study of regulatory T cells in long-lasting Graves disease. The time point is: persistent/refractory GD, antithyroid drugs over 5 years with positive TRAb. Construction of the TCR library relied on RNA isolated from PBMCs. CDR3 regions were amplified by Arm-PCR using iRepertoire HTBI primers to build TCR beta libraries. TCRdb passed the multiplex PCR reads through MiXCR, listing each CDR3 protein once. The table lists around 450,000 distinct CDR3 sequences, roughly 21% of them singletons, with 6.5% to 9% in the top ten. Sequences were derived from peripheral blood mononuclear cells (PBMCs), sampled when the disease was refractory, from a patient treated with antithyroid drugs. The receptors were sampled from a female donor with Graves disease.

This clonotype has more than one count but fewer than ten. The chain has TRBV5-1 and TRBJ2-7, with 7 bases fitting TRBD2. The length of the CDR3 is 15 residues. The J segment lost 4 bases and the V segment lost 7 bases, leaving 14 bases of the junction unmatched. Germline lookup yields CDR1 SGHRS and CDR2 YFSETQ. CDR3 protein: CASGLSPAGEYEQYF. DNA for the CDR3: TGCGCCAGCGGACTCAGCCCGGCGGGAGAGTACGAGCAGTACTTC.

This clonotype turned up a few times. The chain carries TRBV20-1 and TRBJ2-7; tentatively, D is TRBD2 (5 bases). CDR1 is DFQATT and CDR2 is SNEGSKA in the germline V gene (reference sequence). V was pared by 3 bases and J by 1 base, with 16 bases between. The length of the CDR3 is 15 residues. CDR3 sequence (DNA): TGCAGTGCTAGGTCTTTCGCGGGTTCATCCTACGAGCAGTACTTC. It codes for CSARSFAGSSYEQYF.

This rearrangement joins TRBV20-1 to TRBJ1-2; tentatively, D is TRBD1 (5 bases). V gave up 3 bases and J gave up 4 bases, with 15 bases separating them. The CDR3 totals 14 residues. Per germline, CDR1 DFQATT and CDR2 SNEGSKA (reference sequence). Here the CDR3 reads CSASRGSVGYGYTF. The DNA of the CDR3 is TGCAGTGCTAGTCGGGGGTCCGTTGGCTATGGCTACACCTTC.

Remarks on this clonotype: Given a much more abundant clone one base away, this may be a read error. The V call is TRBV27, the J call TRBJ1-2, with TRBD1 matching 9 bases. Trimming at V came to 5 bases and at J to 5 bases, leaving 9 bases not matched to a gene. Germline loops: CDR1 MNHEY, CDR2 SMNVEV (reference sequence). The CDR3 is 15 amino acids. In nucleotides, the CDR3 is TGTGCCAGCAGTGATTCGCCCGGGACAGGGTATGGCTACACCTTC. As protein: CASSDSPGTGYGYTF.

About this clonotype: This may be a read error: a much more frequent sequence differs by one nucleotide. Without the conserved terminal phenylalanine or tryptophan, this CDR3 likely stems from a read error. The chain joins TRBV11-2 to TRBJ1-1; no reliable D call. Per the germline V gene, CDR1 is SGHAT and CDR2 is FQNNGV. V dropped 0 bases and J dropped 1 base, with 9 bases sitting between them. This CDR3 spans 15 amino acids. CDR3 in DNA: TGTGCCAGCAGCTTAGATACGCAACCGAACACTGAAGCTTTCGTT. This codes for CASSLDTQPNTEAFV.

This chain connects TRBV28 to TRBJ1-1; 7 nucleotides line up with TRBD1. The CDR3 length is 14 residues. CDR1 is MDHEN, CDR2 SYDVKM, per germline. The V and J ends lost 7 bases and 0 bases, in that order; junction bases with no gene match: 5. The CDR3 DNA reads TGTGCCAGCAAGGAGGACAGGATGAACACTGAAGCTTTCTTT. Encoded protein: CASKEDRMNTEAFF. Looking up the rest from reference TRBV28 and TRBJ1-1 gives the full variable domain: DVKVTQSSRYLVKRTGEKVFLECVQDMDHENMFWYRQDPGLGLRLIYFSYDVKMKEKGDIPEGYSVSREKKERFSLILESASTNQTSMYLCASKEDRMNTEAFFGQGTRLTVV.

This chain joins TRBV7-2 and TRBJ2-3; TRBD1 matches 10 bases. The trim removed 4 bases at V and 1 base at J, leaving 2 bases unmatched. Germline-derived CDR1 and CDR2 are SGHTA and FQGNSA. The CDR3 consists of 15 residues. The CDR3 coding sequence is TGTGCCAGCAGCTGGACAGGGGGTGGCACAGATACGCAGTATTTT. Its protein is CASSWTGGGTDTQYF.

J is TRBJ1-5 and V is TRBV30, with 12 bases aligning to TRBD1. The V gene end was trimmed by 5 bases and the J gene end by 5 bases; junction bases not matched to a gene: 1. The germline gives CDR1 GTSNPN, CDR2 SVGIG (reference sequence). The CDR3 sequence is 13 residues long. In DNA, the CDR3 is TGTGCCTGGGGGACAGGGGGCGATCAGCCCCAGCATTTT. It specifies CAWGTGGDQPQHF.

The J gene is TRBJ2-2, the V gene TRBV20-1; a weak D match, TRBD2 (6 bases). V was cut by 0 bases and J by 1 base, with 12 bases left in between. Germline CDR1 DFQATT, CDR2 SNEGSKA (reference sequence). The CDR3 loop spans 16 amino acids. The CDR3 region is CSARDGRGLNTGELFF. DNA of the CDR3: TGCAGTGCTAGAGATGGGCGGGGCTTGAACACCGGGGAGCTGTTTTTT.

This chain connects TRBV7-3 to TRBJ2-2; TRBD1 matches 7 bases. CDR1 is SGHTA and CDR2 is FQGTGA in the germline V gene. The CDR3 covers 16 residues. J was trimmed by 4 bases and V by 1 base; bases with no gene match: 6. The CDR3 DNA reads TGTGCCAGCAGCTTAAATCAGGGGGTGGGCACCGGGGAGCTGTTTTTT. It specifies CASSLNQGVGTGELFF.

At least ten counts were recorded for this clonotype. The V call is TRBV19, the J call TRBJ1-1; 8 nucleotides align to TRBD1. Germline loops: CDR1 LNHDA, CDR2 SQIVND (reference sequence). With 9 bases clipped from V and 4 bases from J, the junction kept 7 bases outside the gene matches. The CDR3 consists of 13 residues. The CDR3 DNA reads as TGTGCCAGCACCAGGGGGCTCGCCACTGAAGCTTTCTTT. Translated, it gives CASTRGLATEAFF.

This clonotype showed up just a few times. V is TRBV5-1 and J is TRBJ2-7, with D possibly matching TRBD2 (5 bases). V gave up 0 bases and J gave up 0 bases, with 7 bases separating them. Germline V gene sequence: CDR1 SGHRS, CDR2 YFSETQ. This CDR3 comprises 14 residues. The CDR3 here is CASSLGGRSYEQYF. DNA for the CDR3: TGCGCCAGCAGCTTGGGCGGGCGCTCCTACGAGCAGTACTTC.

This clonotype appeared many times. V gene TRBV12-3 or TRBV12-4 combines with J gene TRBJ2-6, with 8 bases that match TRBD1. The length of the CDR3 is 18 residues. The junction had 14 bases not matched to a gene; V was cut back by 6 bases and J by 4 bases. Here the CDR3 reads CASRIYRGLLSGANVLTF. CDR3 bases: TGTGCCAGCAGAATCTACAGGGGGTTACTCTCGGGGGCCAACGTCCTGACTTTC.

In its sample, this clonotype was seen many times. The chain couples TRBV12-3 or TRBV12-4 to TRBJ1-6; D perhaps matches TRBD1 (6 bases). Trimming removed 5 bases at V and 6 bases at J, with 11 bases between. CDR3 length: 14 residues. The CDR3 region is CASSPEGGNSPLHF. The CDR3 region has the DNA TGTGCCAGCAGTCCTGAGGGGGGTAATTCACCCCTCCACTTT.

This clonotype was recorded at least ten times. V is TRBV7-9 and J is TRBJ2-7; D may be TRBD2 (6 bases). The CDR3 consists of 15 residues. V lost 5 bases to trimming and J lost 2 bases, with 16 bases between them. Germline values: CDR1 SEHNR, CDR2 FQNEAQ (reference sequence). The CDR3 reads CASSPLSGEAYEQYF. DNA of the CDR3: TGTGCCAGCAGCCCACTGTCGGGAGAGGCCTACGAGCAGTACTTC.

This clonotype was detected a few times. V and J are TRBV20-1 and TRBJ2-7; D ambiguous. This CDR3 is built from 13 residues. Deletions cut 0 bases from V and 2 bases from J, with 8 bases between. Germline V gene sequence: CDR1 DFQATT, CDR2 SNEGSKA (reference sequence). This chain's CDR3 is CSAREQLTYEQYF. CDR3 coding DNA: TGCAGTGCTAGAGAACAGCTTACCTACGAGCAGTACTTC.

Only one count was recorded for this clonotype. The chain uses TRBV7-9 and TRBJ1-1; 9 bases are shared with TRBD1. V lost 8 bases, J lost 0 bases, and 25 bases stayed unmatched. CDR3 length: 21 amino acids. Germline CDR1 SEHNR, CDR2 FQNEAQ (reference sequence). The CDR3 protein is CASGPHIKSYRGQSMNTEAFF. The CDR3 DNA sequence: TGTGCCAGCGGCCCACATATTAAATCTTACAGGGGGCAGAGTATGAACACTGAAGCTTTCTTT.